These 29 T cell receptor beta chains came from one sample sequenced in a study of beta chain features in type 1 diabetes. Study-wide results and limits: People with Type 1 diabetes carried modestly yet significantly shorter TCRB CDR3s in all four CD4+ subsets.

These receptors have no known antigen. Reverse transcription of all isolated RNA meant that expressed TCRB transcripts were sequenced. Sequencing was performed with immunoSEQ multiplex PCR; in TCRdb, only in-frame clones are kept and a portion is missing. The repertoire holds some 250,000 clones, with around 14% as singletons. Sequencing used naive CD4+ T cells from blood. Source of these receptors: a man aged 30 to 45 with type 1 diabetes.

The chain recombines TRBV28 with TRBJ2-1; 12 positions match TRBD2. The germline V gene has CDR1 MDHEN and CDR2 SYDVKM. The CDR3 length is 15 residues. V was pared by 5 bases and J by 2 bases, with 1 base of the junction left unmatched. The CDR3 bases are TGTGCCAGCAGTCCTAGCGGGGGGGCCTACAATGAGCAGTTCTTC. It encodes CASSPSGGAYNEQFF.

This clone was found a few times. The chain links TRBV30 to TRBJ2-1; perhaps TRBD2 as D (6 bases). The CDR3 covers 14 residues. The germline V and J ends were trimmed by 5 bases and 3 bases, with 14 bases remaining between them. Germline V gene sequence: CDR1 GTSNPN, CDR2 SVGIG (reference sequence). DNA for the CDR3: TGTGCCTGGGCGCGGAGGGATCACTACAATGAGCAGTTCTTC. Protein product: CAWARRDHYNEQFF. The entire variable domain, with the rest obtained from reference TRBV30 and TRBJ2-1, is as follows: SQTIHQWPATLVQPVGSPLSLECTVEGTSNPNLYWYRQAAGRGLQLLFYSVGIGQISSEVPQNLSASRPQDRQFILSSKKLLLSDSGFYLCAWARRDHYNEQFFGPGTRLTVL.

J is TRBJ1-1 and V is TRBV19; D ambiguous. V was trimmed by 4 bases and J by 0 bases, leaving 12 bases between them. The V gene's germline CDR1 is LNHDA and CDR2 SQIVND (reference sequence). The CDR3 totals 15 residues. The DNA of the CDR3 is TGTGCCAGTAGTACCCGGGGAGGCCTGAACACTGAAGCTTTCTTT. Amino acid sequence: CASSTRGGLNTEAFF.

The genes are TRBV6-6 and TRBJ2-5, with 8 nucleotides matching TRBD1. This CDR3 is built from 15 residues. Trimming cost V 6 bases and J 1 base; bases outside gene matches: 7. Germline CDR1 is MNHNY and CDR2 is SVGAGI (reference sequence). The chain's CDR3 is CASRIGQGPQETQYF. In DNA form, the CDR3 reads TGTGCCAGCAGAATCGGACAGGGACCCCAAGAGACCCAGTACTTC.

V is TRBV7-9 and J is TRBJ1-1; D call uncertain. V lost 3 bases and J lost 5, with 13 bases in between. The CDR3 is made up of 14 amino acids. The germline gives CDR1 SEHNR, CDR2 FQNEAQ (reference sequence). CDR3 loop: CASSLWQVGTEAFF. CDR3 coding DNA: TGTGCCAGCAGCTTGTGGCAGGTTGGGACTGAAGCTTTCTTT. The whole variable domain, filled in from reference TRBV7-9 and TRBJ1-1, reads DTGVSQNPRHKITKRGQNVTFRCDPISEHNRLYWYRQTLGQGPEFLTYFQNEAQLEKSRLLSDRFSAERPKGSFSTLEIQRTEQGDSAMYLCASSLWQVGTEAFFGQGTRLTVV.

The chain employs TRBV5-4 and TRBJ2-1; 13 bases match TRBD2. The CDR3 is made up of 15 amino acids. V was pared by 2 bases and J by 12 bases, with 8 bases of the junction left unmatched. CDR1 SGHNT and CDR2 YYREEE come from the germline V gene (reference sequence). CDR3 in amino acids: CASSFGTSGASRQFF. Here the CDR3 DNA reads TGTGCCAGCAGCTTTGGGACTAGCGGGGCATCTAGGCAGTTCTTC.

The DNA of the CDR3 is TGTGCCAGCAGCGTAAGCCCGGGACTAGCGGGGGGGCGAGGTGAGCAGTTCTTC. Protein product: CASSVSPGLAGGRGEQFF. This chain joins TRBV9 and TRBJ2-1, with 16 bases fitting TRBD2. Per germline, CDR1 SGDLS and CDR2 YYNGEE. This CDR3 spans 18 amino acids. V shed 1 base, J shed 9 bases, and the junction held 10 bases outside the gene matches.

In its sample, this clone was seen a few times. The CDR3 DNA reads as TGTGCCAGCAGCGTCCGGGACAGGCATTCACCCCTCCACTTT. This sequence encodes CASSVRDRHSPLHF. V and J are TRBV9 and TRBJ1-6, with 8 bases that match TRBD1. V lost 2 bases and J lost 8; bases outside the gene matches: 3. The CDR3 totals 14 residues. CDR1 and CDR2 from the germline V gene are SGDLS and YYNGEE.

This clone occurred a few times. V gene TRBV7-6 combines with J gene TRBJ2-7; 10 nucleotides align to TRBD1. J was trimmed by 2 bases and V by 5 bases; bases with no gene match: 3. This CDR3 comprises 14 residues. CDR1 is SGHVS, CDR2 FNYEAQ, per germline. The CDR3 protein is CASSPGTGAYEQYF. CDR3 DNA: TGTGCCAGCAGCCCTGGGACAGGGGCCTACGAGCAGTACTTC.

The genes are TRBV7-2 and TRBJ2-7; TRBD1 matches at 8 bases. The CDR3 extends over 14 amino acids. With 2 bases clipped from V and 4 bases from J, the junction kept 4 bases outside the gene matches. Germline-derived CDR1 and CDR2 are SGHTA and FQGNSA. CDR3 nucleotide sequence: TGTGCCAGCAGCTTATGGGACAGGAGATACGAGCAGTACTTC. Translated, it gives CASSLWDRRYEQYF.

This clone is a singleton in its sample. The chain links TRBV6-5 to TRBJ2-7; 10 bases line up with TRBD1. Germline trimming cut 2 bases from V and 7 bases from J; bases unmatched to any gene: 8. CDR1 and CDR2 (germline): MNHEY, SVGAGI. The CDR3 sequence is 15 residues long. Here the CDR3 reads CASSYRGQGVREQYF. CDR3 nucleotide sequence: TGTGCCAGCAGTTACCGCGGACAGGGGGTCAGGGAGCAGTACTTC.

CDR3 nucleotide sequence: TGTGCCAGCAGTTCAGCGGGGGGATCCTCGGGCGAGCAGTACTTC. Translating it yields CASSSAGGSSGEQYF. This rearrangement joins TRBV27 to TRBJ2-7; TRBD2 agrees at 9 bases. Trimming at V came to 4 bases and at J to 6 bases, leaving 10 bases not matched to a gene. The CDR3 has 15 amino acids. The germline gives CDR1 MNHEY, CDR2 SMNVEV (reference sequence).

This clone was seen only a few times. The rearrangement joins TRBV19 to TRBJ1-5; a possible D gene is TRBD1 (5 bases). The germline gives CDR1 LNHDA, CDR2 SQIVND (reference sequence). The germline V and J ends were trimmed by 3 bases and 2 bases, with 11 bases remaining between them. CDR3 length: 15 amino acids. DNA for the CDR3: TGTGCCAGTAGTATTGAGGCGGGGGGCAATCAGCCCCAGCATTTT. This encodes CASSIEAGGNQPQHF. Filled out from reference TRBV19 and TRBJ1-5, the complete variable domain reads DGGITQSPKYLFRKEGQNVTLSCEQNLNHDAMYWYRQDPGQGLRLIYYSQIVNDFQKGDIAEGYSVSREKKESFPLTVTSAQKNPTAFYLCASSIEAGGNQPQHFGDGTRLSIL.

The chain couples TRBV2 to TRBJ2-7, with D possibly TRBD2 on 5 matching bases. Germline V CDR1 and CDR2: SNHLY, FYNNEI. V lost 8 bases to trimming and J lost 6 bases, with 17 bases between them. CDR3 length: 13 amino acids. This CDR3 reads CASSLARSIEQYF. In DNA, the CDR3 is TGTGCCAGCTCCCTAGCCAGGTCGATCGAGCAGTACTTC.

This clone was counted only a few times. The chain carries TRBV30 and TRBJ1-1, with a possible D match to TRBD1 (6 bases). This CDR3 comprises 15 residues. V was shortened by 2 bases and J by 5 bases, with 18 bases between the two germline ends. Per the germline V gene, CDR1 is GTSNPN and CDR2 is SVGIG (reference sequence). This CDR3 reads CAWSPRGFTGTEAFF. CDR3 in DNA: TGTGCCTGGAGTCCTAGGGGATTCACAGGGACTGAAGCTTTCTTT.

This clone occurred a few times. The chain joins TRBV29-1 to TRBJ2-5; TRBD2 might be the D (6 bases). The CDR3 spans 12 residues. Germline V gene sequence: CDR1 SQVTM, CDR2 ANQGSEA. Trimming took 4 bases from V and 5 from J, leaving 11 bases between them. The CDR3 protein is CSVGTGVETQYF. The CDR3 DNA is TGCAGCGTTGGGACGGGAGTTGAGACCCAGTACTTC.

The J gene is TRBJ2-3, the V gene TRBV27, with 9 bases identical to TRBD1. The germline CDR1 and CDR2 sequences are MNHEY and SMNVEV (reference sequence). With V trimmed by 7 bases and J by 2 bases, 10 bases remained unmatched. The length of the CDR3 is 16 residues. The CDR3 bases are TGTGCCAGCATCCCCTGGACAGGGGCCAACACAGATACGCAGTATTTT. It yields the protein CASIPWTGANTDTQYF.

This clone was recorded a few times. The chain uses TRBV30 and TRBJ2-3, with 7 bases that match TRBD1. CDR1 GTSNPN and CDR2 SVGIG come from the germline V gene (reference sequence). CDR3 length: 14 amino acids. The junction had 5 bases not matched to a gene; V was cut back by 2 bases and J by 3 bases. The CDR3 DNA sequence: TGTGCCTGGAGTCGGACAGGCCGGACAGATACGCAGTATTTT. Encoded protein: CAWSRTGRTDTQYF.

This rearrangement joins TRBV5-1 to TRBJ1-5; TRBD1 agrees at 10 bases. The V gene's germline CDR1 is SGHRS and CDR2 YFSETQ. V was clipped by 4 bases and J by 6 bases; unmatched bases: 7. This CDR3 has 15 amino acids. CDR3 in amino acids: CASSEGQGPGQPQHF. CDR3 bases: TGCGCCAGCAGCGAGGGACAGGGGCCCGGTCAGCCCCAGCATTTT.

This clone was seen only a few times. The V and J genes are TRBV13 and TRBJ2-5; 11 bases align to TRBD1. Trimming cost V 3 bases and J 4 bases; bases outside gene matches: 7. CDR3 length: 16 amino acids. The germline CDR1 and CDR2 sequences are PRHDT and FYEKMQ (reference sequence). The CDR3 is CASSFRRTGGRETQYF. CDR3 DNA: TGTGCCAGCAGCTTCCGGCGGACAGGGGGCAGAGAGACCCAGTACTTC.

The rearrangement links TRBV10-3 to TRBJ2-1; TRBD2 matches at 15 bases. Per the germline V gene, CDR1 is ENHRY and CDR2 is SYGVKD. With V trimmed by 7 bases and J by 0 bases, 7 bases remained unmatched. This CDR3 contains 18 residues. The CDR3 here is CAITSGLAGGSSYNEQFF. CDR3 nucleotide sequence: TGTGCCATCACCTCGGGACTAGCGGGAGGATCCTCCTACAATGAGCAGTTCTTC.

The V gene is TRBV7-2, the J gene TRBJ2-7; 7 bases are shared with TRBD1. The ends lost 3 bases at V and 2 bases at J; junction bases unmatched: 7. Germline V gives CDR1 SGHTA, CDR2 FQGNSA. The CDR3 covers 15 residues. The CDR3 DNA reads TGTGCCAGCAGCTTTTCAGAGGGGGCCACCTACGAGCAGTACTTC. Encoded protein: CASSFSEGATYEQYF. The full variable domain, with the rest looked up from reference TRBV7-2 and TRBJ2-7, is GAGVSQSPSNKVTEKGKDVELRCDPISGHTALYWYRQSLGQGLEFLIYFQGNSAPDKSGLPSDRFSAERTGGSVSTLTIQRTQQEDSAVYLCASSFSEGATYEQYFGPGTRLTVT.

The table lists this clone with a few counts. CDR3 DNA sequence: TGTGCCAGCAGGAGGAGTATTTGGTTCTTC. Amino acid sequence: CASRRSIWFF. The gene calls are TRBV2 and TRBJ2-1; D remains ambiguous. The germline V gene has CDR1 SNHLY and CDR2 FYNNEI. CDR3 size: 10 residues. Trimming took 6 bases from V and 15 from J, leaving 12 bases between them. Full variable domain (remainder filled in from reference TRBV2 and TRBJ2-1): EPEVTQTPSHQVTQMGQEVILRCVPISNHLYFYWYRQILGQKVEFLVSFYNNEISEKSEIFDDQFSVERPDGSNFTLKIRSTKLEDSAMYFCASRRSIWFFGPGTRLTVL.

This clone was observed a handful of times. The V gene is TRBV5-1, the J gene TRBJ1-4; D may be TRBD1 (6 bases). This CDR3 has 15 amino acids. Germline values: CDR1 SGHRS, CDR2 YFSETQ. V was cut by 0 bases and J by 5 bases, with 11 bases left in between. CDR3 DNA sequence: TGCGCCAGCAGCTTGGGGCAGGGGAACAATGAAAAACTGTTTTTT. This encodes CASSLGQGNNEKLFF.

This clone was picked up a small number of times. The genes are TRBV9 and TRBJ2-5; 10 nucleotides align to TRBD1. The CDR3 is 15 amino acids. The junction had 7 bases not matched to a gene; V was cut back by 3 bases and J by 5 bases. The germline V gene has CDR1 SGDLS and CDR2 YYNGEE. CDR3: CASSGRDRGRETQYF. The CDR3 DNA follows: TGTGCCAGCAGCGGCCGGGACAGGGGAAGGGAGACCCAGTACTTC.

About this clone: Within the sample, other DNA sequences also encode this same CDR3. The rearrangement joins TRBV7-9 to TRBJ1-2; 10 nucleotides align to TRBD1. This CDR3 has 14 amino acids. Germline CDR1 is SEHNR and CDR2 is FQNEAQ (reference sequence). V was pared by 6 bases and J by 2 bases, with 3 bases of the junction left unmatched. The CDR3 loop reads CASSPTGGNYGYTF. CDR3 sequence (DNA): TGTGCCAGCAGTCCGACAGGGGGCAACTATGGCTACACCTTC.

The genes are TRBV11-3 and TRBJ2-1; D may be TRBD2 (6 bases). Germline CDR1 is SGHNT and CDR2 is YENEEA. V lost 1 base and J lost 0, with 10 bases in between. The CDR3 contains 16 residues. The chain's CDR3 is CASSLGGASSYNEQFF. The CDR3 bases are TGTGCCAGCAGCTTAGGCGGGGCAAGCTCCTACAATGAGCAGTTCTTC.

This chain joins TRBV5-1 and TRBJ2-2; TRBD2 is a possible D gene (6 bases). The CDR3 contains 15 residues. V dropped 2 bases and J dropped 3 bases, with 11 bases sitting between them. CDR1 is SGHRS, CDR2 YFSETQ, per germline. CDR3 nucleotide sequence: TGCGCCAGCAGCTTAGCGGGCGGGTACACCGGGGAGCTGTTTTTT. Amino acids: CASSLAGGYTGELFF.

The rearrangement uses TRBV29-1 and TRBJ1-2; D unresolved. Germline V gives CDR1 SQVTM, CDR2 ANQGSEA. V was trimmed by 3 bases and J by 3 bases, leaving 11 bases between them. The CDR3 spans 13 residues. As DNA, the CDR3 is TGCAGCGTTGACAGGACTACGGACTATGGCTACACCTTC. Residues: CSVDRTTDYGYTF.